These 6 T cell receptor beta chains were sequenced from one sample in a study of cytomegalovirus exposure and HLA in healthy donors. A multiplex PCR was run with 60 Vbeta primers and 13 Jbeta primers. Libraries were prepared by immunoSEQ multiplex PCR; TCRdb keeps only in-frame clonotypes and omits some of them. Found here are roughly 56,000 clones, over 70% of them singletons; the top ten hold roughly 50%. Sequenced input: PBMCs. The origin of the receptors is a man aged 45-65 years in good health and CMV-seropositive.

The chain recombines TRBV28 with TRBJ1-5; no reliable D call. The V end lost 4 bases, the J end lost 1 base, and 14 bases lay between the germline ends. This CDR3 is 16 amino acids long. Germline values: CDR1 MDHEN, CDR2 SYDVKM. This CDR3 is CASSWQYSGSNQPQHF. For the CDR3, the DNA is TGTGCCAGCAGTTGGCAATACTCGGGAAGCAATCAGCCCCAGCATTTT.

This clone has just a few counts. V gene TRBV28 combines with J gene TRBJ2-7, with D possibly matching TRBD1 (6 bases). V gave up 5 bases and J gave up 5 bases, with 16 bases separating them. Germline CDR1 MDHEN, CDR2 SYDVKM. This CDR3 is 14 amino acids long. This CDR3 is CASSPPGVRNEQYF. CDR3 nucleotide sequence: TGTGCCAGCAGTCCACCAGGGGTGAGGAACGAGCAGTACTTC.

A single count supports this clone. The V gene is TRBV6-5, the J gene TRBJ1-2; a weak D match, TRBD1 (6 bases). The CDR3 has 14 residues. The germline V gene encodes CDR1 MNHEY and CDR2 SVGAGI. V was pared by 6 bases and J by 1 base, with 12 bases between. CDR3 nucleotides: TGTGCCAGCAGAAAGGACAGTTATAACTATGGCTACACCTTC. The encoded protein is CASRKDSYNYGYTF.

This sequence joins TRBV7-7 and TRBJ2-3, with 7 nucleotides matching TRBD2. The ends lost 5 bases at V and 2 bases at J; junction bases unmatched: 7. This CDR3 comprises 15 residues. Germline V gene data show CDR1 as SSHAT and CDR2 as FNYEAQ (reference sequence). CDR3 region: CASSPSGILTDTQYF. In DNA, the CDR3 is TGTGCCAGCAGCCCAAGCGGGATCCTCACAGATACGCAGTATTTT.

This chain connects TRBV7-9 to TRBJ2-4; 9 positions agree with TRBD1. J lost 8 bases, V lost 5 bases, and 10 bases had no gene match. CDR1 and CDR2 from the germline V gene are SEHNR and FQNEAQ (reference sequence). The CDR3 spans 15 residues. As DNA, the CDR3 is TGTGCCAGCAGCGCTACCGACAGGGGGGAAGACATTCAGTACTTC. It translates to CASSATDRGEDIQYF.

V usage is TRBV6-6 and J usage is TRBJ1-5, with D maybe TRBD1 (6 bases). The V gene lost 6 bases and the J gene lost 2 bases, with 14 bases spanning the gap. Germline lookup yields CDR1 MNHNY and CDR2 SVGAGI (reference sequence). This CDR3 contains 15 residues. CDR3 region: CASSGQTPGNQPQHF. As DNA, the CDR3 is TGTGCCAGCAGCGGACAGACCCCTGGCAATCAGCCCCAGCATTTT.